This T cell receptor (beta chain) was captured by sequencing in a study of blood T cell repertoires in COVID-19. Study-level information: Whether acute or convalescent, the COVID-19 samples came from the United States, Italy and Spain. T cells, B-cell-depleted T cells, or PBMCs supplied cDNA or gDNA.

In the original processing: The assay estimated nucleated cells by amplifying reference gene primers. Data came from immunoSEQ multiplex PCR; TCRdb stores just in-frame clones and leaves some out. V, J and clone size are those of that table, while D and trimming were read from the DNA. The data show about 210,000 clones, with about nine tenths seen just once and around 4.8% held by the top ten. Sequenced sample: peripheral blood. This TCR was sampled from a woman in her thirties or forties with acute or convalescent COVID-19.

In nucleotides, the CDR3 is TGCAGCGCTCAAGGTCAAAGCCGGGTACCTTTCTTT. It codes for CSAQGQSRVPFF. The chain carries TRBV29-1 and TRBJ1-1; D uncertain. Germline CDR1 and CDR2: SQVTM and ANQGSEA. The CDR3 consists of 12 residues. The V and J ends lost 7 bases and 12 bases respectively, with 21 bases between them.